These 6 T cell receptor beta chains were all obtained from the same sample, sequenced in a study of radiotherapy plus CTLA-4 blockade in lung cancer. Profiled with immunoSEQ multiplex PCR; TCRdb holds only in-frame clones, not every one. The sample holds approximately 35,000 clones, more than 80% seen once. The material was peripheral blood, obtained from a patient treated with radiotherapy plus ipilimumab. All receptors derive from a human donor with non-small cell lung cancer who had stable disease on radiotherapy plus ipilimumab.

This chain joins TRBV9 and TRBJ2-7; 8 bases are shared with TRBD2. This CDR3 is 15 amino acids long. The J segment lost 2 bases and the V segment lost 3 bases, leaving 7 bases of the junction unmatched. Germline lookup yields CDR1 SGDLS and CDR2 YYNGEE. The CDR3 loop reads CASSARETSAYEQYF. The CDR3 DNA reads TGTGCCAGCAGCGCCCGGGAGACTAGCGCCTACGAGCAGTACTTC.

The chain combines TRBV7-2 with TRBJ1-2, with TRBD1 identical over 7 bases. Trimming removed 5 bases from V and 6 bases from J; junction bases left unmatched: 9. This CDR3 comprises 14 residues. The germline CDR1 and CDR2 sequences are SGHTA and FQGNSA. This CDR3 reads CASSRRQGPDGYTF. In DNA form, the CDR3 reads TGTGCCAGCAGCCGAAGACAGGGACCAGATGGCTACACCTTC.

CDR3: CASQSGTNYGYTF. As DNA, the CDR3 is TGTGCCAGCCAATCGGGGACTAACTATGGCTACACCTTC. The chain combines TRBV2 with TRBJ1-2; D remains unclear. The germline CDR1 and CDR2 sequences are SNHLY and FYNNEI. The length of the CDR3 is 13 residues. The V and J ends lost 8 bases and 0 bases respectively, with 10 bases between them. The whole variable domain, filled in from reference TRBV2 and TRBJ1-2, reads EPEVTQTPSHQVTQMGQEVILRCVPISNHLYFYWYRQILGQKVEFLVSFYNNEISEKSEIFDDQFSVERPDGSNFTLKIRSTKLEDSAMYFCASQSGTNYGYTFGSGTRLTVV.

The chain is built from TRBV30 and TRBJ1-2, with D tentatively TRBD1 (5 bases). Germline V CDR1 and CDR2: GTSNPN, SVGIG (reference sequence). The V end was cut by 2 bases, the J end by 4 bases, with 11 bases between. The CDR3 is 13 amino acids. CDR3 loop: CAWSKGMGYGYTF. The CDR3 DNA reads as TGTGCCTGGAGTAAGGGGATGGGCTATGGCTACACCTTC.

The J gene is TRBJ2-1, the V gene TRBV10-3; D might be TRBD2 (5 bases). The CDR3 has 16 residues. Trimming left V 0 bases short and J 6 bases short, with 15 bases between. Per germline, CDR1 ENHRY and CDR2 SYGVKD. CDR3: CAISESMRLNANEQFF. CDR3 nucleotide sequence: TGTGCCATCAGTGAGTCGATGAGACTAAATGCCAATGAGCAGTTCTTC.

The rearrangement uses TRBV30 and TRBJ1-6; a weak D match, TRBD1 (5 bases). The V end was cut by 4 bases, the J end by 4 bases, with 8 bases between. The CDR3 is made up of 13 amino acids. Germline loops: CDR1 GTSNPN, CDR2 SVGIG (reference sequence). The CDR3 loop reads CAWKGVYNSPLHF. The CDR3, as DNA: TGTGCCTGGAAAGGGGTTTATAATTCACCCCTCCACTTT.